These 21 T cell receptor beta chains came from one sample sequenced in a study of T-cell memory formation after mild COVID-19. TCRdb fed the 5' RACE reads into MiXCR, producing one record per CDR3 protein. The sample lists approximately 150,000 distinct CDR3 sequences, approximately 14% occurring once. The sample was PBMCs or a T cell subset sorted from them (not recorded which). These receptors all stem from an adult woman who had mild COVID-19 (a few samples of this study predate the infection). Cell type and time point are not known.

This clonotype has just a few counts. J is TRBJ2-3 and V is TRBV29-1; no clear D gene. The germline V and J ends were trimmed by 5 bases and 1 base, with 7 bases remaining between them. In germline, CDR1 is SQVTM, CDR2 ANQGSEA. The length of the CDR3 is 12 residues. CDR3 DNA: TGCAGCGTTCTAGACGGCACAGATACGCAGTATTTT. Translated: CSVLDGTDTQYF.

V gene TRBV7-2 combines with J gene TRBJ2-3; TRBD1 agrees at 8 bases. CDR1 SGHTA and CDR2 FQGNSA come from the germline V gene. The CDR3 runs to 18 residues. V was pared by 4 bases and J by 2 bases, with 14 bases of the junction left unmatched. CDR3 sequence (DNA): TGTGCCAGCAGCTCCCGGACAGGGCTCCATCGAACCACAGATACGCAGTATTTT. This translates into CASSSRTGLHRTTDTQYF.

There are a few counts of this clonotype. In DNA, the CDR3 is TGTGCCAGCAGCTTAATGGCCGGTAGCTCCTACGAGCAGTACTTC. This encodes CASSLMAGSSYEQYF. The chain employs TRBV7-6 and TRBJ2-7; D unresolved. Germline-derived CDR1 and CDR2 are SGHVS and FNYEAQ. V was trimmed by 2 bases and J by 0 bases, leaving 11 bases between them. The CDR3 is made up of 15 amino acids. The full variable domain, rest sourced from reference TRBV7-6 and TRBJ2-7, is GAGVSQSPRYKVTKRGQDVALRCDPISGHVSLYWYRQALGQGPEFLTYFNYEAQQDKSGLPNDRFSAERPEGSISTLTIQRTEQRDSAMYRCASSLMAGSSYEQYFGPGTRLTVT.

The sample holds a few counts of this clonotype. V is TRBV29-1 and J is TRBJ2-7; D not certain. V lost 6 bases and J 2 bases, leaving 14 bases between the germline ends. The CDR3 totals 13 residues. CDR1 is SQVTM, CDR2 ANQGSEA, per germline. The CDR3 DNA sequence: TGCAGCGTCTTGTCAGGCGAAGCCTACGAGCAGTACTTC. Translated, it gives CSVLSGEAYEQYF.

CDR3 in amino acids: CASSTTGGAELFF. The CDR3, as DNA: TGTGCCAGCAGCACGACAGGGGGCGCGGAGCTGTTTTTT. The V call is TRBV12-3 or TRBV12-4, the J call TRBJ2-2; 10 bases match TRBD1. The CDR3 contains 13 residues. Germline trimming cut 6 bases from V and 10 bases from J; bases unmatched to any gene: 5.

In its sample, this clonotype was seen a few times. The V gene is TRBV13, the J gene TRBJ2-5; D ambiguous. The V end lost 3 bases, the J end lost 1 base, and 12 bases lay between the germline ends. Germline CDR1 PRHDT, CDR2 FYEKMQ (reference sequence). The CDR3 spans 15 residues. CDR3 bases: TGTGCCAGCAGCTTGGGGTTACGGATCCAAGAGACCCAGTACTTC. Residues: CASSLGLRIQETQYF.

This clonotype came up a few times. The genes are TRBV5-1 and TRBJ2-1, with D perhaps matching TRBD2 (6 bases). Germline CDR1 SGHRS, CDR2 YFSETQ. The CDR3 is 14 amino acids. V lost 4 bases, J lost 8 bases, and 16 bases lay in between. Here the CDR3 reads CASSAEGRDDEQFF. CDR3 bases: TGCGCCAGCAGCGCGGAGGGCCGCGATGATGAGCAGTTCTTC. The full variable domain, its missing parts supplied by reference TRBV5-1 and TRBJ2-1, is KAGVTQTPRYLIKTRGQQVTLSCSPISGHRSVSWYQQTPGQGLQFLFEYFSETQRNKGNFPGRFSGRQFSNSRSEMNVSTLELGDSALYLCASSAEGRDDEQFFGPGTRLTVL.

V gene TRBV30 combines with J gene TRBJ2-7; D is unclear. Germline V gene lookup returns CDR1 GTSNPN and CDR2 SVGIG (reference sequence). The V and J ends lost 3 bases and 0 bases respectively, with 6 bases between them. The CDR3 length is 12 residues. Written as DNA, the CDR3 is TGTGCCTGGAGCTCGGTCTCCTACGAGCAGTACTTC. This translates into CAWSSVSYEQYF. The full variable domain, completed using reference TRBV30 and TRBJ2-7, is SQTIHQWPATLVQPVGSPLSLECTVEGTSNPNLYWYRQAAGRGLQLLFYSVGIGQISSEVPQNLSASRPQDRQFILSSKKLLLSDSGFYLCAWSSVSYEQYFGPGTRLTVT.

The rearrangement links TRBV11-2 to TRBJ2-1, with D uncertain. Germline V gives CDR1 SGHAT, CDR2 FQNNGV. Trimming stripped 3 bases from V and 5 bases from J, with 8 bases between. The CDR3 totals 13 residues. The CDR3 region is CASSFGRDNEQFF. CDR3 nucleotide sequence: TGTGCCAGCAGCTTCGGAAGGGACAATGAGCAGTTCTTC.

The chain has TRBV20-1 and TRBJ2-7; no clear D. Per the germline V gene, CDR1 is DFQATT and CDR2 is SNEGSKA (reference sequence). The CDR3 length is 15 residues. V dropped 1 base and J dropped 3 bases, with 16 bases sitting between them. CDR3 nucleotides: TGCAGTGCTAGAGCCCTCCGGGCCGAGCACTACGAGCAGTACTTC. Amino acid sequence: CSARALRAEHYEQYF.

This clonotype was detected only a few times. The chain employs TRBV7-8 and TRBJ2-1; perhaps TRBD1 as D (6 bases). Trimming left V 0 bases short and J 9 bases short, with 6 bases between. Germline CDR1 is SGHVS and CDR2 is FQNEAQ. The CDR3 sequence is 12 residues long. The CDR3: CASSLATGEQFF. The CDR3, as DNA: TGTGCCAGCAGCTTAGCGACAGGTGAGCAGTTCTTC. Filled out from reference TRBV7-8 and TRBJ2-1, the complete variable domain reads GAGVSQSPRYKVAKRGQDVALRCDPISGHVSLFWYQQALGQGPEFLTYFQNEAQLDKSGLPSDRFFAERPEGSVSTLKIQRTQQEDSAVYLCASSLATGEQFFGPGTRLTVL.

The table lists this clonotype with a few counts. The chain combines TRBV15 with TRBJ2-2; 11 bases agree with TRBD1. Germline V gene lookup returns CDR1 LNHNV and CDR2 YYDKDF (reference sequence). The trim removed 2 bases at V and 3 bases at J, leaving 2 bases unmatched. This CDR3 is 16 amino acids long. The CDR3 sequence is CATSRLGQGDTGELFF. As DNA, the CDR3 is TGTGCCACCAGCAGACTGGGACAGGGGGACACCGGGGAGCTGTTTTTT.

The CDR3 DNA reads TGTGCCAGCAGTGAAACGCGACTAAACACTGAAGCTTTCTTT. Its protein is CASSETRLNTEAFF. The chain uses TRBV2 and TRBJ1-1, with D uncertain. V was shortened by 2 bases and J by 2 bases, with 9 bases between the two germline ends. This CDR3 region has 14 residues. Germline V CDR1 and CDR2: SNHLY, FYNNEI.

The rearrangement links TRBV20-1 to TRBJ2-7; the match to TRBD2 covers 8 bases. The trim removed 6 bases at V and 0 bases at J, leaving 7 bases unmatched. CDR1 DFQATT and CDR2 SNEGSKA come from the germline V gene (reference sequence). The length of the CDR3 is 14 residues. CDR3 loop: CSADSGAFSYEQYF. CDR3 sequence (DNA): TGCAGTGCAGATAGCGGGGCCTTCTCCTACGAGCAGTACTTC.

As concerns this clonotype: At one boundary the junction diverges from the germline segment, which might be a read error. This chain links TRBV4-1 with TRBJ1-2; D unresolved. The CDR3 loop spans 14 amino acids. Germline lookup yields CDR1 MGHRA and CDR2 YSYEKL. The CDR3 nucleotides read TGCGACAGCAGACCATGGACGGTGAGCTATGGCTACACCTTC. Amino acids: CDSRPWTVSYGYTF.

The chain joins TRBV6-1 to TRBJ2-1, with 14 nucleotides matching TRBD2. In germline, CDR1 is MNHNS, CDR2 SASEGT. With V trimmed by 7 bases and J by 6 bases, 5 bases remained unmatched. The CDR3 length is 15 residues. CDR3 in DNA: TGTGCCAGCACGTCCGGGACTAGCGGGAGCAATGAGCAGTTCTTC. Its translation is CASTSGTSGSNEQFF.

This clonotype has only a few counts. V usage is TRBV5-1 and J usage is TRBJ1-3, with TRBD1 as a possible D gene (6 bases). Germline values: CDR1 SGHRS, CDR2 YFSETQ. Trimming shortened V by 2 bases and J by 0 bases, and 18 bases separated the two germline ends. The CDR3 sequence is 18 residues long. This CDR3 is CASSLETLDSFSGNTIYF. The CDR3, as DNA: TGCGCCAGCAGCTTAGAAACCCTGGACAGCTTCTCTGGAAACACCATATATTTT.

This clonotype was detected only a few times. V usage is TRBV11-2 and J usage is TRBJ2-7; D ambiguous. V dropped 4 bases and J dropped 3 bases, with 7 bases sitting between them. CDR3 length equals 12 residues. CDR1 and CDR2 from the germline V gene are SGHAT and FQNNGV. As DNA, the CDR3 is TGTGCCAGCAGCTCACTACTCTACGAGCAGTACTTC. It codes for CASSSLLYEQYF. Variable domain in full (rest from reference TRBV11-2 and TRBJ2-7): EAGVAQSPRYKIIEKRQSVAFWCNPISGHATLYWYQQILGQGPKLLIQFQNNGVVDDSQLPKDRFSAERLKGVDSTLKIQPAKLEDSAVYLCASSSLLYEQYFGPGTRLTVT.

The chain uses TRBV2 and TRBJ2-7, with 7 bases matching TRBD1. The CDR3 sequence is 13 residues long. The V and J ends lost 7 bases and 6 bases, in that order; junction bases with no gene match: 9. Germline CDR1 and CDR2: SNHLY and FYNNEI. Here the CDR3 DNA reads TGTGCCAGCACCATACTTACAGGGGCCGAGCAGTACTTC. This sequence encodes CASTILTGAEQYF.

This rearrangement joins TRBV29-1 to TRBJ2-4; TRBD2 might be the D (6 bases). The CDR3 contains 18 residues. The germline V gene has CDR1 SQVTM and CDR2 ANQGSEA. Trimming removed 0 bases at V and 0 bases at J, with 18 bases between. CDR3 in DNA: TGCAGCGTTGAAGATCCCGGGGGAAGGAGCCTAGCCAAAAACATTCAGTACTTC. Translation gives CSVEDPGGRSLAKNIQYF. The full variable domain, in which reference TRBV29-1 and TRBJ2-4 provide the parts outside the CDR3, is SAVISQKPSRDICQRGTSLTIQCQVDSQVTMMFWYRQQPGQSLTLIATANQGSEATYESGFVIDKFPISRPNLTFSTLTVSNMSPEDSSIYLCSVEDPGGRSLAKNIQYFGAGTRLSVL.

There are many counts of this clonotype. J is TRBJ2-1 and V is TRBV7-9; no firm D call. The germline V gene has CDR1 SEHNR and CDR2 FQNEAQ (reference sequence). The CDR3 has 13 residues. Trimming left V 2 bases short and J 8 bases short, with 10 bases between. Here the CDR3 reads CASSLLGGDEQFF. CDR3 DNA sequence: TGTGCCAGCAGCTTACTCGGCGGAGATGAGCAGTTCTTC.